This T cell receptor beta chain derives from a study of T cells after yellow fever vaccination. Findings and caveats of the study: Contamination of FACS-sorted repertoires by abundant clonotypes from the bulk population could occur. The CD4 compartment and the CD8 compartment contained a small share of clonotypes in common. Secondary responses were weaker yet peaked faster, day 5 versus 15.

The table lists this clonotype with a few counts. The antigen remains undetermined. This CDR3 comprises 14 residues. V was cut by 0 bases and J by 6 bases, with 11 bases left in between. Germline V gene sequence: CDR1 SNHLY, CDR2 FYNNEI. Making TCR cDNA involved 5'RACE template switching, which added UMIs and a universal primer site. From the 5' RACE reads, TCRdb called clonotypes with MiXCR, one entry per CDR3 protein. The table records a few hundred thousand distinct CDR3 sequences, roughly a sixth of them present only once. The genes are TRBV2 and TRBJ1-1; D not resolved. The material sequenced was PBMCs, taken roughly 5 days after the first yellow fever vaccination. This receptor was identified in a man younger than 35 who received the YFV17D yellow fever vaccine. The CDR3 DNA follows: TGTGCCAGCAGTGAAGCCCTGAGGGAACCTGAAGCTTTCTTT. Protein: CASSEALREPEAFF.